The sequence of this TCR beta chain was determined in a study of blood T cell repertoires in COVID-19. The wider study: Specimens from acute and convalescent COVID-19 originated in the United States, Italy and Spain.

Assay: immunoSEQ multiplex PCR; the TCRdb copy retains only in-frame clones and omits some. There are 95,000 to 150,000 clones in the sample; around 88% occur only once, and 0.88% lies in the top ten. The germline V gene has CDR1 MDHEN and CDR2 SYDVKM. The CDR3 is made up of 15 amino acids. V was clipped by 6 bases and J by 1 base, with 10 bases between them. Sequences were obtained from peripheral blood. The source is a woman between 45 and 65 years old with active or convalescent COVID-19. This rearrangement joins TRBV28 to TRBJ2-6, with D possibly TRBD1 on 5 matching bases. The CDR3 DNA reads TGTGCCAGCAGCGACAGTTTTTCTGGGGCCAACGTCCTGACTTTC. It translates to CASSDSFSGANVLTF.